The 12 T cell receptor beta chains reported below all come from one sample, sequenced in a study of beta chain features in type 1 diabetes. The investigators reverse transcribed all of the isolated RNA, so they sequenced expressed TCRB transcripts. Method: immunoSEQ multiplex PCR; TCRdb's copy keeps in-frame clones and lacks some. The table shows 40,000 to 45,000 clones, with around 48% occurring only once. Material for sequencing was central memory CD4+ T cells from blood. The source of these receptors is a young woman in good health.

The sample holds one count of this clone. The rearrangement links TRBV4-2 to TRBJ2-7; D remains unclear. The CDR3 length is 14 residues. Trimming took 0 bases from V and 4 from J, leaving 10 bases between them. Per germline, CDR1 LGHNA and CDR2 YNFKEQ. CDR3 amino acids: CASSQDAELYEQYF. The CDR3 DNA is TGTGCCAGCAGCCAAGATGCGGAGCTTTACGAGCAGTACTTC.

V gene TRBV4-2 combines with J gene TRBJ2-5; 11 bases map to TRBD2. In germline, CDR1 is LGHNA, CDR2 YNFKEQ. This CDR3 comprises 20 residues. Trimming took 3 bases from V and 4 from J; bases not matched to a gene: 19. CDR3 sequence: CASSQEGRGLLAGEPETQYF. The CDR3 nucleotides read TGTGCCAGCAGCCAGGAGGGCCGGGGACTACTAGCGGGGGAACCAGAGACCCAGTACTTC.

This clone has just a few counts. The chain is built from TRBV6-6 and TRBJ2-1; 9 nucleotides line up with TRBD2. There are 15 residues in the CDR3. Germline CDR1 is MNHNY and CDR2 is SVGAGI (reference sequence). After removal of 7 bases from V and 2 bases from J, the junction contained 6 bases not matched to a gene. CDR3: CASMEREAPYNEQFF. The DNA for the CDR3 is TGTGCCAGCATGGAGCGGGAGGCCCCCTACAATGAGCAGTTCTTC.

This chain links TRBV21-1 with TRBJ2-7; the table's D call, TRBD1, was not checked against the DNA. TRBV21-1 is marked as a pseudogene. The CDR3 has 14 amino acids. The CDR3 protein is CASSKAWTTYEQYF. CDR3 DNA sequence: TGTGCCAGCAGCAAAGCGTGGACAACCTACGAGCAGTACTTC.

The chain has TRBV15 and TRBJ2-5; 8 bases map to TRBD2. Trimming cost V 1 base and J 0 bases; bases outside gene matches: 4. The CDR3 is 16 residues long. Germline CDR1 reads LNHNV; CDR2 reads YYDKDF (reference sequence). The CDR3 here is CATSRGRGGYQETQYF. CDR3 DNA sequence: TGTGCCACCAGCAGAGGTCGGGGGGGGTACCAAGAGACCCAGTACTTC.

The CDR3 loop reads CSVVSGSTQYF. CDR3 DNA sequence: TGCAGCGTTGTAAGCGGGAGCACCCAGTACTTC. This chain connects TRBV29-1 to TRBJ2-5, with 8 nucleotides matching TRBD2. In germline, CDR1 is SQVTM, CDR2 ANQGSEA. The length of the CDR3 is 11 residues. Trimming took 4 bases from V and 8 from J; bases not matched to a gene: 3.

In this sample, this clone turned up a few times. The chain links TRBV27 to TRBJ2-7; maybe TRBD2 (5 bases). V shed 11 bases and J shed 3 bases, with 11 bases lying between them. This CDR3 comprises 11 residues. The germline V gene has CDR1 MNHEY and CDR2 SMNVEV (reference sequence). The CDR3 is CASGEHYEQYF. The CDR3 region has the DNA TGTGCCTCCGGGGAGCACTACGAGCAGTACTTC.

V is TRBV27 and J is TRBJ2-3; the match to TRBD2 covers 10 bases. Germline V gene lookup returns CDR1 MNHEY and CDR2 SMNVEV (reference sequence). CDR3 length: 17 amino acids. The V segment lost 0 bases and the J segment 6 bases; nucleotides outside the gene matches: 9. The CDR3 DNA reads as TGTGCCAGCAGTTTATCGTACCCTAGCGGGAGAATCGATACGCAGTATTTT. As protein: CASSLSYPSGRIDTQYF.

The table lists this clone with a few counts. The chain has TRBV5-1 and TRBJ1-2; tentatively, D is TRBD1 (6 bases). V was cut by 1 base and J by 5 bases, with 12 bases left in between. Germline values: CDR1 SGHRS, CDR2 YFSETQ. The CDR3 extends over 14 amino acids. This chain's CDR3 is CASSLNPGEYGYTF. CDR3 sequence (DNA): TGCGCCAGCAGCTTGAACCCAGGGGAATATGGCTACACCTTC.

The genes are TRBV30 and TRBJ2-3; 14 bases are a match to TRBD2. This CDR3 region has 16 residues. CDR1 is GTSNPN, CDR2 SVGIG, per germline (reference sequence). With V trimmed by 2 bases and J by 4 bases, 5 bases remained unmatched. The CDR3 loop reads CAWSTGTSGRSDTQYF. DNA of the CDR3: TGTGCCTGGAGTACTGGGACTAGCGGGAGATCAGATACGCAGTATTTT. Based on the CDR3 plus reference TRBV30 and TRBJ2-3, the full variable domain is SQTIHQWPATLVQPVGSPLSLECTVEGTSNPNLYWYRQAAGRGLQLLFYSVGIGQISSEVPQNLSASRPQDRQFILSSKKLLLSDSGFYLCAWSTGTSGRSDTQYFGPGTRLTVL.

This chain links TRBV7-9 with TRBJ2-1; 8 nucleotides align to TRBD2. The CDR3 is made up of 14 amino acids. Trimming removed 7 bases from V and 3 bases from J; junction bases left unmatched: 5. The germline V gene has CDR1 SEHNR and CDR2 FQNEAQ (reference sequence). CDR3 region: CASKPTSDYNEQFF. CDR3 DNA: TGTGCCAGCAAGCCGACTAGCGACTACAATGAGCAGTTCTTC.

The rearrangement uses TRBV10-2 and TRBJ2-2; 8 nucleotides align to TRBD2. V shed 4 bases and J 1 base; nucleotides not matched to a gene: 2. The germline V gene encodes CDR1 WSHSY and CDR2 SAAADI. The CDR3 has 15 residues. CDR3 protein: CASSVTSGNTGELFF. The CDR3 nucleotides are TGCGCCAGCAGTGTTACTAGCGGGAACACCGGGGAGCTGTTTTTT.